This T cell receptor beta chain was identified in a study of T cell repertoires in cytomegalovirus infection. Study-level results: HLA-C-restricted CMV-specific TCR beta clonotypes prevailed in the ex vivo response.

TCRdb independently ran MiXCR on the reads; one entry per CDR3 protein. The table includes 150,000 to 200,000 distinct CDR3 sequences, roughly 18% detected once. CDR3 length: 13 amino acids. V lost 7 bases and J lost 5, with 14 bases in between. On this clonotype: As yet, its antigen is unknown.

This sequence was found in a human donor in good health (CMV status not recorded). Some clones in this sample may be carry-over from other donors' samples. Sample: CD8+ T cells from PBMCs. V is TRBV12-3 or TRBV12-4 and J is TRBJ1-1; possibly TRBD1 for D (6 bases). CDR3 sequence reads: CASTLTGFTEAFF. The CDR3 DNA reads TGTGCCAGCACCCTCACAGGGTTTACTGAAGCTTTCTTT.